The 8 T cell receptor beta chains listed next were all sequenced from one sample in a study of CD8+CD57+ T cells in acquired aplastic anemia. The sequenced patients had an expansion of CD8+CD57+ cells seen by flow cytometry. It was genomic DNA that served as the template for profiling TCR beta VDJ and CDR3. TCRdb recomputed calls from the reads with MiXCR, one row per CDR3 protein. The sample includes about 200,000 distinct CDR3 sequences, roughly two thirds of them seen just once. Sequences were obtained from sorted CD4+, CD8+, or CD8+CD57+ T cells (not recorded which) from PBMCs. The receptors stem from a human donor with aplastic anemia.

The chain joins TRBV6-5 to TRBJ2-7; TRBD1 matches 8 bases. The CDR3 runs 14 residues. Per the germline V gene, CDR1 is MNHEY and CDR2 is SVGAGI. V gave up 5 bases and J gave up 1 base; unmatched junction bases: 4. As DNA, the CDR3 is TGTGCCAGCAGTGGACAGGGCCTTTCCTACGAGCAGTACTTC. The encoded protein is CASSGQGLSYEQYF.

This chain uses TRBV2 with TRBJ2-2, with D possibly being TRBD1 (6 bases). The CDR3 spans 13 residues. The germline V gene has CDR1 SNHLY and CDR2 FYNNEI. Trimming removed 7 bases at V and 4 bases at J, with 10 bases between. CDR3 loop: CASIIRGTGELFF. The CDR3, as DNA: TGTGCCAGCATCATCAGGGGCACCGGGGAGCTGTTTTTT.

The table lists this clonotype with a count of one. The gene calls are TRBV7-9 and TRBJ1-6, with D maybe TRBD1 (5 bases). The V end was cut by 5 bases, the J end by 10 bases, with 15 bases between. Germline V gene lookup returns CDR1 SEHNR and CDR2 FQNEAQ (reference sequence). The CDR3 has 14 amino acids. The CDR3 DNA follows: TGTGCCAGCAGCCAAGCATCCGGGGGATCACCCCTCCACTTT. Translated, it gives CASSQASGGSPLHF.

Of note for this clonotype: The conserved closing phenylalanine or tryptophan is absent in this CDR3, likely reflecting a read error. No DNA is shown, since the ends of the CDR3 on it are uncertain; the CDR3 is the one TCRdb lists. CDR3 sequence: CASSFGQGQPQRL. The chain carries TRBV9 and TRBJ1-5; the table assigns TRBD1, which was not confirmed against the DNA. The CDR3 has 13 amino acids, counting both end residues. Germline V gene sequence: CDR1 SGDLS, CDR2 YYNGEE.

This chain connects TRBV10-3 to TRBJ1-1, with D possibly matching TRBD1 (5 bases). V was pared by 10 bases and J by 5 bases, with 17 bases between. CDR3 length: 13 residues. Germline CDR1 ENHRY, CDR2 SYGVKD. DNA of the CDR3: TGTGCCAGCCAGGGAATAAGGGAGACTGAAGCTTTCTTT. Its protein is CASQGIRETEAFF.

V and J are TRBV10-1 and TRBJ1-1; TRBD1 matches at 7 bases. Germline V gene sequence: CDR1 WNHNN, CDR2 SYGVQD (reference sequence). V gave up 1 base and J gave up 0 bases; unmatched junction bases: 8. The CDR3 runs 17 residues. CDR3 nucleotides: TGCGCCAGCAGTGAGTACGGTACAGGGGACCTGAACACTGAAGCTTTCTTT. Its protein product is CASSEYGTGDLNTEAFF.

The chain combines TRBV10-3 with TRBJ2-2; D is undetermined. Germline lookup yields CDR1 ENHRY and CDR2 SYGVKD. The CDR3 is 13 residues long. V lost 10 bases to trimming and J lost 5 bases, with 14 bases between them. This CDR3 reads CASKGRQTGELFF. As DNA, the CDR3 is TGTGCCAGCAAAGGACGGCAGACCGGGGAGCTGTTTTTT.

J is TRBJ1-2 and V is TRBV29-1; 7 bases map to TRBD1. Germline CDR1 reads SQVTM; CDR2 reads ANQGSEA. This CDR3 spans 13 amino acids. Germline trimming cut 2 bases from V and 11 bases from J; bases unmatched to any gene: 11. In DNA, the CDR3 is TGCAGCGTTGAACCGACAGGGCTGGGAGGTTACACCTTC. Protein: CSVEPTGLGGYTF. Looking up the rest from reference TRBV29-1 and TRBJ1-2 gives the full variable domain: SAVISQKPSRDICQRGTSLTIQCQVDSQVTMMFWYRQQPGQSLTLIATANQGSEATYESGFVIDKFPISRPNLTFSTLTVSNMSPEDSSIYLCSVEPTGLGGYTFGSGTRLTVV.